This TCR beta chain was retrieved from a study of regulatory T cells in long-lasting Graves disease. For TCR beta, libraries came from iRepertoire HTBI primers and Arm-PCR of CDR3 regions. Each CDR3 protein is one row after TCRdb ran MiXCR on the multiplex PCR reads. The sample shows about 660,000 distinct CDR3 sequences, approximately 29% of them seen only once. Specified time point: persistent/refractory GD, antithyroid drugs over 5 years with positive TRAb. The TCR library was prepared using RNA isolated from PBMCs. This TCR was sampled from a female donor with Graves disease. The sequencing used peripheral blood mononuclear cells (PBMCs), collected when the disease was refractory, from a patient treated with antithyroid drugs.

The CDR3 is CASSLIGSDTEAFF. CDR3 nucleotides: TGCGCCAGCAGCTTGATAGGGAGCGATACTGAAGCTTTCTTT. The chain employs TRBV5-1 and TRBJ1-1; the D is unclear. This CDR3 is built from 14 residues. Germline V gene lookup returns CDR1 SGHRS and CDR2 YFSETQ. The V and J ends lost 1 base and 5 bases respectively, with 12 bases between them.